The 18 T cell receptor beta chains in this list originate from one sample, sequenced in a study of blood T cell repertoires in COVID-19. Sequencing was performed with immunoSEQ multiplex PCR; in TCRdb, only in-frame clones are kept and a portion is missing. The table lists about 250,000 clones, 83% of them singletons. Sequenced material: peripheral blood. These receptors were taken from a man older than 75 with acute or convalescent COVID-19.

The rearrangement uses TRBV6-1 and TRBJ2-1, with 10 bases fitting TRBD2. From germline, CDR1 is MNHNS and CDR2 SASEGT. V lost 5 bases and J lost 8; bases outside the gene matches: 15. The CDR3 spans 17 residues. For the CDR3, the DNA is TGTGCCAGCAGTAAAGTAGGGGCTAGCGGGAGTACGTATGAGCAGTTCTTC. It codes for CASSKVGASGSTYEQFF.

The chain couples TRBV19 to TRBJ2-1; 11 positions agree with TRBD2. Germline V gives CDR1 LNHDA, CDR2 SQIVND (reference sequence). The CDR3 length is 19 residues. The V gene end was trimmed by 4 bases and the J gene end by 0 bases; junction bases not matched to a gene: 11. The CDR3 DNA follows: TGTGCCAGTAGTAGGACTAGCGGGTCCTCGACCCCCTCCTACAATGAGCAGTTCTTC. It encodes CASSRTSGSSTPSYNEQFF.

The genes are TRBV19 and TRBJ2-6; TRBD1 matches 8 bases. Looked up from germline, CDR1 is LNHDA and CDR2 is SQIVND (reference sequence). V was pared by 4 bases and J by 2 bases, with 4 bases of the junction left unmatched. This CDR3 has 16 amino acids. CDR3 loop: CASSTGGTPGANVLTF. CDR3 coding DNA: TGTGCCAGTAGTACAGGGGGCACCCCTGGGGCCAACGTCCTGACTTTC.

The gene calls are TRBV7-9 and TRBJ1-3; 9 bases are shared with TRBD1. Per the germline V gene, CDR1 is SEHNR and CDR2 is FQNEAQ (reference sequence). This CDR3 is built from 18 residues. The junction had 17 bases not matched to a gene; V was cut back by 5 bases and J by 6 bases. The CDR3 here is CASSRRVGQGLSSNTIYF. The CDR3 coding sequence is TGTGCCAGCAGCCGAAGGGTGGGACAGGGTCTTTCTTCAAACACCATATATTTT.

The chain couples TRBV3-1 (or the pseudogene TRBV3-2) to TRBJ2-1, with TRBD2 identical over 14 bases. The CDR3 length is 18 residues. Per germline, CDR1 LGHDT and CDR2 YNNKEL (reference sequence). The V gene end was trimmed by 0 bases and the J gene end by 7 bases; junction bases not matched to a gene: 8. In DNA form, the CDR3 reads TGTGCCAGCAGCCAAGATTGGTCAGGACTAGCGGGGGGAAATGAGCAGTTCTTC. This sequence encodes CASSQDWSGLAGGNEQFF.

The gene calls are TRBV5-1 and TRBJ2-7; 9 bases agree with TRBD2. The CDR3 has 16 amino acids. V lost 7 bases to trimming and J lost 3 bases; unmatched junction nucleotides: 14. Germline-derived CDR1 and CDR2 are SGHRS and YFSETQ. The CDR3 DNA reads TGCGCCAGCTCGCTTGGGCCTAGCGGGGTAAACTACGAGCAGTACTTC. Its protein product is CASSLGPSGVNYEQYF.

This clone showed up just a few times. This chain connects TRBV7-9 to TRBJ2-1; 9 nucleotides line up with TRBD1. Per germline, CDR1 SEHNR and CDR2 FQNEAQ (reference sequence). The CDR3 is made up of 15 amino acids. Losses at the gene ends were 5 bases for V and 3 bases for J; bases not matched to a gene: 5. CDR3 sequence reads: CASSDRDRDYNEQFF. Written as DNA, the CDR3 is TGTGCCAGCAGCGACCGGGACAGGGACTACAATGAGCAGTTCTTC.

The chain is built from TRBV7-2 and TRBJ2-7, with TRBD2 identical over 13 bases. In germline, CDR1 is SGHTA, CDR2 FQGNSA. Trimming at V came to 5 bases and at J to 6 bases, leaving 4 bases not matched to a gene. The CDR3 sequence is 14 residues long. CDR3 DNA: TGTGCCAGCAGCCGGCGACTAGCGGGAGGCGAGCAGTACTTC. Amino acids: CASSRRLAGGEQYF.

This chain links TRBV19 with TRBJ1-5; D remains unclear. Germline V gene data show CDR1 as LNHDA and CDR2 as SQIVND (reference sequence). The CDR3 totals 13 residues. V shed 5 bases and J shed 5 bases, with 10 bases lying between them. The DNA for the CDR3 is TGTGCCAGTAGTGTGGCGCGGGATCAGCCCCAGCATTTT. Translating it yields CASSVARDQPQHF. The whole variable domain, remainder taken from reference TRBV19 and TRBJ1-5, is DGGITQSPKYLFRKEGQNVTLSCEQNLNHDAMYWYRQDPGQGLRLIYYSQIVNDFQKGDIAEGYSVSREKKESFPLTVTSAQKNPTAFYLCASSVARDQPQHFGDGTRLSIL.

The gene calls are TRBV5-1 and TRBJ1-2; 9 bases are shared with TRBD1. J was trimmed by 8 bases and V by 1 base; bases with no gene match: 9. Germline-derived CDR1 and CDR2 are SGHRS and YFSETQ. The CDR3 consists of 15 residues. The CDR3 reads CASSLQTGGSAGYTF. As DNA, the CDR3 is TGCGCCAGCAGCTTGCAGACAGGGGGTTCCGCCGGCTACACCTTC.

CDR3 sequence (DNA): TGCGCCAGCAGCACCACCGGGGGGACCTACGAGCAGTACTTC. Its translation: CASSTTGGTYEQYF. The gene calls are TRBV5-1 and TRBJ2-7; 7 nucleotides agree with TRBD2. The germline CDR1 and CDR2 sequences are SGHRS and YFSETQ. The CDR3 is 14 amino acids. Trimming removed 4 bases from V and 2 bases from J; junction bases left unmatched: 6. Using reference TRBV5-1 and TRBJ2-7 for the parts outside the CDR3, the full variable domain is KAGVTQTPRYLIKTRGQQVTLSCSPISGHRSVSWYQQTPGQGLQFLFEYFSETQRNKGNFPGRFSGRQFSNSRSEMNVSTLELGDSALYLCASSTTGGTYEQYFGPGTRLTVT.

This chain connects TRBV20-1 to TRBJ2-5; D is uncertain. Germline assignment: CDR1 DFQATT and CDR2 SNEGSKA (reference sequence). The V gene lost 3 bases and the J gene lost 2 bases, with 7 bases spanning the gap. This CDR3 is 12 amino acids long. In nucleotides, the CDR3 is TGCAGTGCTAGTGCCAGGCAAGAGACCCAGTACTTC. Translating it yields CSASARQETQYF.

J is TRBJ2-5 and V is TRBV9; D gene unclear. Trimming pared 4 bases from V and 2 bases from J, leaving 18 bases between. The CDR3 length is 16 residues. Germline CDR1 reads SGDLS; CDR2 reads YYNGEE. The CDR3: CASSPRSGSTQETQYF. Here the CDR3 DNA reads TGTGCCAGCAGCCCGAGGTCCGGGTCTACTCAAGAGACCCAGTACTTC.

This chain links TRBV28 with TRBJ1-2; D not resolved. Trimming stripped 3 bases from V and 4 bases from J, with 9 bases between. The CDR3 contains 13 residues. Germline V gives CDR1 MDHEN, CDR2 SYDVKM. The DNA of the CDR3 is TGTGCCAGCAGTTTTGGGCAACTCTATGGCTACACCTTC. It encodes CASSFGQLYGYTF.

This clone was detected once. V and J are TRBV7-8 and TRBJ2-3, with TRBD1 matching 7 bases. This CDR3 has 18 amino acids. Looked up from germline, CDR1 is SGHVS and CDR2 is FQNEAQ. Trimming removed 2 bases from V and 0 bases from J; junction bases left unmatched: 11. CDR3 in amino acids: CASSLFTGVRSSTDTQYF. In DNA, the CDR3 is TGTGCCAGCAGCTTATTCACAGGGGTGAGGTCTAGCACAGATACGCAGTATTTT.

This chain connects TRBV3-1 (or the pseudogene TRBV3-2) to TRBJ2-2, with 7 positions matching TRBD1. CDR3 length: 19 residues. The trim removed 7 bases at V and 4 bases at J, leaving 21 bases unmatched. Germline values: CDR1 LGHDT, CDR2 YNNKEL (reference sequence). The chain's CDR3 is CASTRQKGTGTALTGELFF. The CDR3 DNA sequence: TGTGCCAGCACCCGTCAAAAGGGAACCGGGACAGCGCTCACCGGGGAGCTGTTTTTT.

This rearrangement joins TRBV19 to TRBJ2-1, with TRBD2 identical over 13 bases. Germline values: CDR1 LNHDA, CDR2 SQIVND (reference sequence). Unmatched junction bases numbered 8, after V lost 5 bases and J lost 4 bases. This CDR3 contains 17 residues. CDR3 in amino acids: CASSGTSGKTRYNEQFF. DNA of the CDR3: TGTGCCAGTAGTGGGACTAGCGGGAAGACAAGGTACAATGAGCAGTTCTTC. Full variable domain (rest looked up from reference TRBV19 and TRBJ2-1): DGGITQSPKYLFRKEGQNVTLSCEQNLNHDAMYWYRQDPGQGLRLIYYSQIVNDFQKGDIAEGYSVSREKKESFPLTVTSAQKNPTAFYLCASSGTSGKTRYNEQFFGPGTRLTVL.

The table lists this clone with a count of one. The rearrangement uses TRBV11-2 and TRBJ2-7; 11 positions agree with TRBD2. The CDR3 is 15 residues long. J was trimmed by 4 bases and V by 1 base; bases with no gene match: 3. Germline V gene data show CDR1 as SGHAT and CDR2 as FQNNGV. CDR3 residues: CASSLVAGGPYEQYF. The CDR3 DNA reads TGTGCCAGCAGCTTAGTAGCGGGAGGGCCTTACGAGCAGTACTTC.